These 32 T cell receptor beta chains originate from one sample sequenced in a study of shared clonotypes between healthy human individuals. Data came from immunoSEQ multiplex PCR; TCRdb stores just in-frame clones and leaves some out. The profile covers about 680,000 clones, with 73% appearing a single time and more than 1.5% taken by the ten largest. Sequenced: memory CD4+ T cells sorted from blood. Noted subset: CD45RA-negative fraction. The receptors derive from a woman aged 25 to 39 in good health.

The genes are TRBV19 and TRBJ2-1; perhaps TRBD2 as D (5 bases). Deletions cut 8 bases from V and 2 bases from J, with 10 bases between. Germline V gives CDR1 LNHDA, CDR2 SQIVND (reference sequence). The CDR3 extends over 13 amino acids. In DNA, the CDR3 is TGTGCCAGTGACCGAGGGACCTACAATGAGCAGTTCTTC. As protein: CASDRGTYNEQFF.

The J gene is TRBJ1-5, the V gene TRBV10-2; possible D gene TRBD1, 5 bases. The CDR3 spans 13 residues. In germline, CDR1 is WSHSY, CDR2 SAAADI. V was shortened by 4 bases and J by 6 bases, with 10 bases between the two germline ends. CDR3 sequence (DNA): TGCGCCAGCAGTGTAGGTCAGGGTCAGCCCCAGCATTTT. Translation gives CASSVGQGQPQHF.

The chain recombines TRBV6-6 with TRBJ2-7; 8 nucleotides line up with TRBD2. Germline lookup yields CDR1 MNHNY and CDR2 SVGAGI (reference sequence). The V gene end was trimmed by 2 bases and the J gene end by 2 bases; junction bases not matched to a gene: 2. The CDR3 runs to 14 residues. The CDR3 DNA sequence: TGTGCCAGCAGTTACGGCGGGAGGACCTACGAGCAGTACTTC. Protein: CASSYGGRTYEQYF.

This clone was seen once. CDR3 protein: CASGAGTGQPNTGELFF. In DNA form, the CDR3 reads TGTGCCAGCGGGGCGGGCACGGGACAGCCGAACACCGGGGAGCTGTTTTTT. This chain links TRBV28 with TRBJ2-2; 7 bases map to TRBD1. CDR3 length: 17 amino acids. Trimming took 8 bases from V and 0 from J; bases not matched to a gene: 12. The V gene's germline CDR1 is MDHEN and CDR2 SYDVKM. The entire variable domain, with the rest obtained from reference TRBV28 and TRBJ2-2, is as follows: DVKVTQSSRYLVKRTGEKVFLECVQDMDHENMFWYRQDPGLGLRLIYFSYDVKMKEKGDIPEGYSVSREKKERFSLILESASTNQTSMYLCASGAGTGQPNTGELFFGEGSRLTVL.

The DNA for the CDR3 is TGTGCCGTACAGGCGGGGAATGAGCAGTTCTTC. It codes for CAVQAGNEQFF. The rearrangement uses TRBV6-6 and TRBJ2-1; tentative D call: TRBD2 (6 bases). V lost 11 bases and J 7 bases, leaving 12 bases between the germline ends. This CDR3 region has 11 residues. CDR1 and CDR2 from the germline V gene are MNHNY and SVGAGI (reference sequence).

V gene TRBV5-4 combines with J gene TRBJ2-1; 9 bases match TRBD1. The CDR3 contains 16 residues. V trimming: 1 base; J trimming: 4 bases; junction bases outside the gene matches: 6. In germline, CDR1 is SGHNT, CDR2 YYREEE (reference sequence). In nucleotides, the CDR3 is TGTGCCAGCAGCTTGACGGGACAGGGAAGTTACAATGAGCAGTTCTTC. It encodes CASSLTGQGSYNEQFF.

This clone came up once. V usage is TRBV7-2 and J usage is TRBJ2-3; TRBD2 matches 14 bases. The length of the CDR3 is 18 residues. Germline CDR1 SGHTA, CDR2 FQGNSA. V lost 2 bases to trimming and J lost 4 bases; unmatched junction nucleotides: 8. CDR3 in DNA: TGTGCCAGCAGCTTAAGGGTCGGACTAGCGGGAGGTGCAGATACGCAGTATTTT. Translation: CASSLRVGLAGGADTQYF.

The rearrangement links TRBV15 to TRBJ1-5; TRBD1 is a possible D gene (6 bases). CDR1 and CDR2 (germline): LNHNV, YYDKDF (reference sequence). V dropped 5 bases and J dropped 3 bases, with 17 bases sitting between them. CDR3 length equals 16 residues. The CDR3 spells CATSGTQGRPNQPQHF. CDR3 sequence (DNA): TGTGCCACCAGCGGAACTCAGGGGAGGCCCAATCAGCCCCAGCATTTT.

The chain employs TRBV11-2 and TRBJ2-7; D unresolved. The germline V and J ends were trimmed by 5 bases and 3 bases, with 5 bases remaining between them. CDR3 length equals 11 residues. Germline values: CDR1 SGHAT, CDR2 FQNNGV. CDR3 residues: CASSRVYEQYF. CDR3 DNA sequence: TGTGCCAGCAGCCGAGTCTACGAGCAGTACTTC. Based on the CDR3 plus reference TRBV11-2 and TRBJ2-7, the full variable domain is EAGVAQSPRYKIIEKRQSVAFWCNPISGHATLYWYQQILGQGPKLLIQFQNNGVVDDSQLPKDRFSAERLKGVDSTLKIQPAKLEDSAVYLCASSRVYEQYFGPGTRLTVT.

This chain links TRBV7-8 with TRBJ2-3; D remains ambiguous. The CDR3 runs 17 residues. V was trimmed by 1 base and J by 0 bases, leaving 14 bases between them. The germline V gene has CDR1 SGHVS and CDR2 FQNEAQ. CDR3 DNA: TGTGCCAGCAGCTTAGTTTATCGGACCCAGAGCACAGATACGCAGTATTTT. Its translation: CASSLVYRTQSTDTQYF.

This clone showed up just once. The gene calls are TRBV19 and TRBJ2-3; D ambiguous. Deletions cut 5 bases from V and 1 base from J, with 28 bases between. CDR1 is LNHDA and CDR2 is SQIVND in the germline V gene (reference sequence). This CDR3 has 20 amino acids. CDR3 DNA: TGTGCCAGTAGTCCTCACTTGACGTTCAGCGAAACAATGGGCACAGATACGCAGTATTTT. Translated, it gives CASSPHLTFSETMGTDTQYF.

The chain carries TRBV27 and TRBJ2-3; 7 bases fit TRBD2. V was pared by 2 bases and J by 2 bases, with 7 bases of the junction left unmatched. From germline, CDR1 is MNHEY and CDR2 SMNVEV (reference sequence). This CDR3 contains 16 residues. This CDR3 reads CASSLGGTTVTDTQYF. The CDR3 bases are TGTGCCAGCAGTTTAGGGGGGACTACAGTCACAGATACGCAGTATTTT.

The chain recombines TRBV6-1 with TRBJ1-2; TRBD1 agrees at 9 bases. CDR3 length equals 12 residues. V shed 7 bases, J shed 5 bases, and the junction held 2 bases outside the gene matches. Germline V gives CDR1 MNHNS, CDR2 SASEGT. The CDR3 protein is CASTGTGYGYTF. For the CDR3, the DNA is TGTGCCAGCACCGGGACAGGGTATGGCTACACCTTC.

The chain employs TRBV18 and TRBJ2-7, with D possibly being TRBD1 (5 bases). V was pared by 3 bases and J by 3 bases, with 12 bases between. The CDR3 is made up of 14 amino acids. CDR1 is KGHSH and CDR2 is LQKENI in the germline V gene. The CDR3, as DNA: TGTGCCAGCTCACCGAACTATGACAGCTACGAGCAGTACTTC. Amino acids: CASSPNYDSYEQYF.

The genes are TRBV28 and TRBJ2-7; D remains unclear. CDR3 length: 14 amino acids. Per germline, CDR1 MDHEN and CDR2 SYDVKM. With 4 bases removed from V and 2 bases from J, the gap between germline ends came to 12 bases. The CDR3 DNA reads TGTGCCAGCAGTTCCCTTTTGGCGACCTACGAGCAGTACTTC. Protein product: CASSSLLATYEQYF.

The chain couples TRBV28 to TRBJ2-2; D is possibly TRBD1 or TRBD2 (5 bases each). The V end lost 6 bases, the J end lost 5 bases, and 7 bases lay between the germline ends. The CDR3 length is 12 residues. The germline CDR1 and CDR2 sequences are MDHEN and SYDVKM. The CDR3 protein is CASRRGTGELFF. The CDR3 bases are TGTGCCAGCAGGAGGGGTACCGGGGAGCTGTTTTTT.

This chain uses TRBV18 with TRBJ2-1; TRBD2 matches 13 bases. Germline CDR1 reads KGHSH; CDR2 reads LQKENI. After removal of 4 bases from V and 5 bases from J, the junction contained 5 bases not matched to a gene. The CDR3 totals 16 residues. CDR3 coding DNA: TGTGCCAGCTCACGCGAGGGACTAGCGGGAAACAATGAGCAGTTCTTC. Its translation is CASSREGLAGNNEQFF.

The gene calls are TRBV7-8 and TRBJ1-1; the D is unclear. This CDR3 contains 13 residues. V dropped 4 bases and J dropped 1 base, with 7 bases sitting between them. Germline loops: CDR1 SGHVS, CDR2 FQNEAQ. The CDR3: CASSYERNTEAFF. The CDR3 DNA sequence: TGTGCCAGCAGCTACGAAAGGAACACTGAAGCTTTCTTT.

This chain joins TRBV6-1 and TRBJ2-7; no firm D call. This CDR3 spans 11 amino acids. The V end was cut by 7 bases, the J end by 9 bases, with 13 bases between. Germline loops: CDR1 MNHNS, CDR2 SASEGT. The CDR3 DNA reads as TGTGCCAGCACTAACGGCCGCGGGCAGTACTTC. Translating gives CASTNGRGQYF.

V and J are TRBV7-9 and TRBJ2-6; D ambiguous. Trimming removed 7 bases at V and 0 bases at J, with 4 bases between. CDR1 is SEHNR and CDR2 is FQNEAQ in the germline V gene (reference sequence). This CDR3 is 13 amino acids long. The CDR3 sequence: CASTDSGANVLTF. The CDR3 DNA sequence: TGTGCCAGCACCGACTCTGGGGCCAACGTCCTGACTTTC.

The chain has TRBV30 and TRBJ1-2; TRBD1 matches at 10 bases. Germline values: CDR1 GTSNPN, CDR2 SVGIG (reference sequence). The CDR3 is made up of 15 amino acids. Germline trimming cut 8 bases from V and 1 base from J; bases unmatched to any gene: 10. The CDR3 protein is CARLSTGGINYGYTF. CDR3 DNA sequence: TGTGCCCGACTCTCGACAGGGGGCATTAACTATGGCTACACCTTC.

CDR3 amino acids: CASSLAAVEISYNEQFF. DNA of the CDR3: TGTGCCAGCAGCTTAGCAGCGGTCGAAATCTCCTACAATGAGCAGTTCTTC. The chain uses TRBV7-6 and TRBJ2-1; D perhaps matches TRBD2 (5 bases). The germline gives CDR1 SGHVS, CDR2 FNYEAQ. The CDR3 extends over 17 amino acids. V gave up 0 bases and J gave up 0 bases, with 12 bases separating them.

This rearrangement joins TRBV7-9 to TRBJ2-7; TRBD2 matches at 10 bases. Germline loops: CDR1 SEHNR, CDR2 FQNEAQ (reference sequence). The CDR3 sequence is 15 residues long. V dropped 5 bases and J dropped 4; count of bases not matched to a gene: 8. Here the CDR3 reads CASSASGSLSYEQYF. The CDR3 DNA reads as TGTGCCAGCAGCGCTAGCGGGAGTTTGAGTTACGAGCAGTACTTC.

The chain is built from TRBV19 and TRBJ1-4; a possible D gene is TRBD1 (6 bases). The CDR3 covers 16 residues. The V end was cut by 4 bases, the J end by 4 bases, with 16 bases between. The germline V gene has CDR1 LNHDA and CDR2 SQIVND (reference sequence). Written as DNA, the CDR3 is TGTGCCAGTAGTAGCGCCAGGGGCGCCGGTAATGAAAAACTGTTTTTT. Translating it yields CASSSARGAGNEKLFF.

For the CDR3, the DNA is TGTGCCAGCAGCCAATTTCAGCAGTTGGGCAATCAGCCCCAGCATTTT. Its translation is CASSQFQQLGNQPQHF. The genes are TRBV16 and TRBJ1-5, with D uncertain. CDR3 length: 16 amino acids. V lost 1 base and J 2 bases, leaving 12 bases between the germline ends. Germline lookup yields CDR1 KGHSY and CDR2 FQNENV.

Notes on this clone: A read error may be the cause here, since a much bigger clone is one base away. Other DNA sequences within the sample encode an identical CDR3. This rearrangement joins TRBV7-2 to TRBJ2-2; D is ambiguous. The length of the CDR3 is 14 residues. Germline assignment: CDR1 SGHTA and CDR2 FQGNSA. V was pared by 1 base and J by 1 base, with 4 bases between. The CDR3 nucleotides read TGTGCCAGCAGCTTAGGGGGGAACACCGGGGAGCTGTTTTTT. The encoded protein is CASSLGGNTGELFF.

The chain recombines TRBV11-2 with TRBJ2-1, with a possible D match to TRBD2 (5 bases). This CDR3 region has 15 residues. Trimming removed 6 bases at V and 0 bases at J, with 12 bases between. Germline lookup yields CDR1 SGHAT and CDR2 FQNNGV. The CDR3 is CASRPRETSYNEQFF. The CDR3 DNA sequence: TGTGCCAGCAGACCTAGGGAGACCTCCTACAATGAGCAGTTCTTC.

This clone has only a few counts. The chain employs TRBV19 and TRBJ2-5, with TRBD1 matching 10 bases. The CDR3 runs 15 residues. The germline V gene encodes CDR1 LNHDA and CDR2 SQIVND (reference sequence). V lost 4 bases and J lost 6; bases outside the gene matches: 8. The CDR3 reads CASSTGTGARKTQYF. The CDR3 bases are TGTGCCAGTAGTACCGGGACAGGGGCTAGGAAGACCCAGTACTTC.

V and J are TRBV4-2 and TRBJ2-5; no clear D. Between the trimmed V and J ends, which lost 2 bases and 3 bases, there was a span of 16 bases. Germline CDR1 reads LGHNA; CDR2 reads YNFKEQ. The CDR3 has 16 residues. CDR3 amino acids: CASSQPWGSYKETQYF. The CDR3 region has the DNA TGTGCCAGCAGCCAACCTTGGGGTAGCTACAAAGAGACCCAGTACTTC.

This sequence joins TRBV29-1 and TRBJ2-7; possible D gene TRBD1, 5 bases. Germline loops: CDR1 SQVTM, CDR2 ANQGSEA. V lost 5 bases to trimming and J lost 0 bases, with 14 bases between them. CDR3 length: 14 amino acids. Here the CDR3 DNA reads TGCAGCGTTCAAAAGGGGATTAGCTCCTACGAGCAGTACTTC. Translation: CSVQKGISSYEQYF.

CDR3 sequence: CASSYSRGVNTEAFF. The CDR3 bases are TGTGCCAGCAGTTACAGCAGGGGCGTGAACACTGAAGCTTTCTTT. V usage is TRBV6-5 and J usage is TRBJ1-1; tentative D call: TRBD1 (6 bases). V lost 2 bases, J lost 0 bases, and 10 bases lay in between. Germline V CDR1 and CDR2: MNHEY, SVGAGI. The CDR3 length is 15 residues.

For this clone: Other nucleotide sequences from this sample produce the same CDR3. The chain carries TRBV5-1 and TRBJ1-4; D remains ambiguous. There are 14 residues in the CDR3. Trimming left V 0 bases short and J 5 bases short, with 8 bases between. Germline V lookup: CDR1 SGHRS, CDR2 YFSETQ. Written as DNA, the CDR3 is TGCGCCAGCAGCTTGGGCAGTGGGAATGAAAAACTGTTTTTT. Its protein is CASSLGSGNEKLFF.